These 27 T cell receptor beta chains were all obtained from the same sample, sequenced in a study of blood T cells in healthy people across ages. A second roughly 6 to 11 cycle PCR used barcoded and J-beta primers. MiXCR, applied by TCRdb to the 5' RACE reads, yields one record per CDR3 protein. Of roughly 800,000 distinct CDR3 sequences in the sample, roughly 25% were seen once. This sample was also put to use in a study of T cells of mothers and their children.

The sample consisted of blood. These receptors all come from a boy younger than 18 in good health.

This clonotype was seen a handful of times. The V gene is TRBV7-2, the J gene TRBJ2-5, with a weak D call TRBD1 (5 bases). The germline V gene has CDR1 SGHTA and CDR2 FQGNSA. The V end was cut by 5 bases, the J end by 2 bases, with 18 bases between. The CDR3 is 16 amino acids. This chain's CDR3 is CASSLGWGGPQETQYF. The CDR3 nucleotides read TGTGCCAGCAGCCTGGGGTGGGGCGGACCTCAAGAGACCCAGTACTTC.

In its sample, this clonotype was seen a few times. Here the CDR3 reads CASSPLGESSYNEQFF. Here the CDR3 DNA reads TGCGCCAGCAGCCCCCTAGGGGAAAGCTCCTACAATGAGCAGTTCTTC. The rearrangement joins TRBV4-1 to TRBJ2-1; D perhaps matches TRBD1 (5 bases). Trimming took 4 bases from V and 0 from J, leaving 13 bases between them. Germline CDR1 and CDR2: MGHRA and YSYEKL. This CDR3 spans 16 amino acids.

This clonotype was found a few times. This chain links TRBV7-8 with TRBJ2-7; 12 nucleotides agree with TRBD2. The CDR3 length is 18 residues. Germline V gene sequence: CDR1 SGHVS, CDR2 FQNEAQ. Trimming removed 3 bases from V and 0 bases from J; junction bases left unmatched: 9. The CDR3 protein is CASSLGSTSGSRSYEQYF. For the CDR3, the DNA is TGTGCCAGCAGCTTGGGATCGACTAGCGGGAGTCGCTCCTACGAGCAGTACTTC.

The J gene is TRBJ2-5, the V gene TRBV24-1; TRBD1 aligns across 8 bases. The J call may be wrong; the DNA end is better matched by TRBJ2-1. CDR3 size: 12 residues. CDR1 and CDR2 (germline): KGHDR, SFDVKD. Written as DNA, the CDR3 is TGTGCCACCAGTGATTCTGGACAGGGGCAGTTCTTC. This sequence encodes CATSDSGQGQFF.

In this sample, this clonotype turned up a few times. The chain combines TRBV7-2 with TRBJ2-5; 7 nucleotides match TRBD2. The end of the DNA is better explained by TRBJ2-7, so the J call may be wrong. From germline, CDR1 is SGHTA and CDR2 FQGNSA. The CDR3 length is 17 residues. In nucleotides, the CDR3 is TGTGCCAGCAGCTTACGTTTTGCGGGGGACTCCTCCTACGAGCAGTACTTC. This translates into CASSLRFAGDSSYEQYF.

The J gene is TRBJ2-1, the V gene TRBV6-1, with 7 positions matching TRBD2. The CDR3 contains 11 residues. Looked up from germline, CDR1 is MNHNS and CDR2 is SASEGT. V gave up 8 bases and J gave up 9 bases; unmatched junction bases: 4. The CDR3 coding sequence is TGTGCCAGCCGGACTAGTGCTGAGCAGTTCTTC. Its translation: CASRTSAEQFF.

This clonotype was counted between two and nine times. This sequence joins TRBV7-2 and TRBJ2-5; D uncertain. Germline values: CDR1 SGHTA, CDR2 FQGNSA. V lost 5 bases, J lost 0 bases, and 13 bases lay in between. The CDR3 is 15 amino acids. The CDR3 DNA sequence: TGTGCCAGCAGCCTAGGGCAGGTGTACCAAGAGACCCAGTACTTC. This encodes CASSLGQVYQETQYF.

The gene calls are TRBV4-2 and TRBJ2-5; unclear D gene. The germline CDR1 and CDR2 sequences are LGHNA and YNFKEQ. Trimming left V 0 bases short and J 1 base short, with 15 bases between. The CDR3 covers 17 residues. The CDR3 DNA sequence: TGTGCCAGCAGCCAAGATCCCTGGGGTGGGTTCCAAGAGACCCAGTACTTC. It encodes CASSQDPWGGFQETQYF.

This clonotype was counted only a few times. DNA of the CDR3: TGTGCCAGCGGTAGGGGGGCCCCCTACGAGCAGTACTTC. This codes for CASGRGAPYEQYF. V and J are TRBV28 and TRBJ2-5; perhaps D is TRBD1 or TRBD2 (6 bases each). The J call could be wrong; TRBJ2-7 is a better fit for the DNA end. This CDR3 has 13 residues. Germline loops: CDR1 MDHEN, CDR2 SYDVKM.

Many counts were recorded for this clonotype. The chain uses TRBV20-1 and TRBJ2-2; 14 nucleotides agree with TRBD2. Germline trimming cut 7 bases from V and 4 bases from J; bases unmatched to any gene: 17. This CDR3 is 19 amino acids long. Germline V lookup: CDR1 DFQATT, CDR2 SNEGSKA (reference sequence). Here the CDR3 reads CSVPPTGTSGRGGTGELFF. The CDR3 nucleotides are TGCAGTGTTCCCCCTACCGGGACTAGCGGGAGAGGGGGCACCGGGGAGCTGTTTTTT.

This clonotype was found a few times. The chain joins TRBV27 to TRBJ1-1; D is perhaps TRBD1 (5 bases). CDR3 length: 15 amino acids. V lost 2 bases, J lost 0 bases, and 10 bases lay in between. Germline-derived CDR1 and CDR2 are MNHEY and SMNVEV (reference sequence). The DNA of the CDR3 is TGTGCCAGCAGTTTACAGGGCTCCATGAACACTGAAGCTTTCTTT. The encoded protein is CASSLQGSMNTEAFF.

The rearrangement joins TRBV4-1 to TRBJ1-6; 8 bases align to TRBD1. V dropped 0 bases and J dropped 1; count of bases not matched to a gene: 5. Looked up from germline, CDR1 is MGHRA and CDR2 is YSYEKL. The CDR3 sequence is 18 residues long. The CDR3 DNA reads TGCGCCAGCAGCCAAGAACCAGGGGGCGCTTCCTATAATTCACCCCTCCACTTT. Protein sequence: CASSQEPGGASYNSPLHF.

This clonotype was recorded many times. This chain links TRBV12-3 or TRBV12-4 with TRBJ2-5; 7 nucleotides align to TRBD2. The J call may not be correct, given that the DNA end is closer to TRBJ2-1. This CDR3 contains 15 residues. The CDR3 loop is CASSFWIAGVDEQFF. DNA for the CDR3: TGTGCCAGCAGTTTCTGGATCGCGGGGGTGGATGAGCAGTTCTTC.

This clonotype was observed a few times. The chain uses TRBV20-1 and TRBJ2-1, with 16 bases fitting TRBD2. The CDR3 has 18 residues. V was pared by 6 bases and J by 6 bases, with 14 bases of the junction left unmatched. Germline loops: CDR1 DFQATT, CDR2 SNEGSKA (reference sequence). The CDR3 reads CSAQGTGTSGRAPNEQFF. The CDR3 region has the DNA TGCAGTGCGCAAGGGACCGGGACTAGCGGGAGGGCCCCCAATGAGCAGTTCTTC.

This chain joins TRBV4-3 and TRBJ1-1; 8 bases align to TRBD1. Germline V gene sequence: CDR1 LGHNA, CDR2 YSLEER. V lost 4 bases to trimming and J lost 3 bases; unmatched junction nucleotides: 10. The CDR3 consists of 16 residues. CDR3 DNA: TGCGCCAGCAGCCGGACCGGACAGGGTCGGGACACTGAAGCTTTCTTT. This codes for CASSRTGQGRDTEAFF.

As to this clonotype: One junction end disagrees with the germline gene, perhaps due to a read error. The V call is TRBV6-1, the J call TRBJ1-2; no definite D call. Germline V gene data show CDR1 as MNHNS and CDR2 as SASEGT. The CDR3 consists of 12 residues. This chain's CDR3 is CASRGLSPGHTF. The CDR3 coding sequence is TGTGCCAGCAGAGGGTTGTCCCCTGGCCACACCTTC.

V usage is TRBV9 and J usage is TRBJ2-2; 8 positions agree with TRBD1. After removal of 3 bases from V and 5 bases from J, the junction contained 3 bases not matched to a gene. The CDR3 is 14 amino acids. Germline CDR1 is SGDLS and CDR2 is YYNGEE. CDR3 in DNA: TGTGCCAGCAGCGCGGACAGGGTAACCGGGGAGCTGTTTTTT. Translated: CASSADRVTGELFF.

This clonotype was observed a handful of times. J is TRBJ2-1 and V is TRBV20-1, with TRBD2 identical over 12 bases. The CDR3 runs to 15 residues. V shed 1 base and J 7 bases; nucleotides not matched to a gene: 5. The germline CDR1 and CDR2 sequences are DFQATT and SNEGSKA (reference sequence). The CDR3 DNA reads as TGCAGTGCTAGAGGGCTAGCGGGGGGGAATAATGAGCAGTTCTTC. Amino acid sequence: CSARGLAGGNNEQFF.

This chain links TRBV7-2 with TRBJ2-3, with D tentatively TRBD1 or TRBD2 (5 bases each). The V and J ends lost 6 bases and 0 bases respectively, with 10 bases between them. The CDR3 runs 14 residues. CDR1 is SGHTA and CDR2 is FQGNSA in the germline V gene. The chain's CDR3 is CASRARGSTDTQYF. The DNA of the CDR3 is TGTGCCAGCAGAGCGAGGGGCAGCACAGATACGCAGTATTTT.

This rearrangement joins TRBV29-1 to TRBJ1-1; no clear D gene. The V gene lost 5 bases and the J gene lost 0 bases, with 7 bases spanning the gap. The CDR3 sequence is 12 residues long. The germline V gene has CDR1 SQVTM and CDR2 ANQGSEA. CDR3 sequence: CSVPEVNTEAFF. CDR3 nucleotide sequence: TGCAGCGTTCCCGAGGTGAACACTGAAGCTTTCTTT. Looking up the rest from reference TRBV29-1 and TRBJ1-1 gives the full variable domain: SAVISQKPSRDICQRGTSLTIQCQVDSQVTMMFWYRQQPGQSLTLIATANQGSEATYESGFVIDKFPISRPNLTFSTLTVSNMSPEDSSIYLCSVPEVNTEAFFGQGTRLTVV.

This chain uses TRBV7-2 with TRBJ2-5; 10 nucleotides line up with TRBD1. Germline V lookup: CDR1 SGHTA, CDR2 FQGNSA. This CDR3 comprises 16 residues. V shed 1 base and J 5 bases; nucleotides not matched to a gene: 7. The CDR3 sequence: CASSLDLGQGGETQYF. DNA for the CDR3: TGTGCCAGCAGCTTAGACTTAGGACAGGGGGGCGAGACCCAGTACTTC.

In its sample, this clonotype was seen a few times. CDR3 in DNA: TGTGCCAGCAGCTTGGATCTGGGACACAACTATGGCTACACCTTC. It codes for CASSLDLGHNYGYTF. The chain combines TRBV5-5 with TRBJ1-2, with D possibly TRBD1 on 6 matching bases. In germline, CDR1 is SGHKS, CDR2 YYEKEE (reference sequence). The CDR3 length is 15 residues. The ends were cut back, 0 bases at V and 2 bases at J, with 11 bases in the middle.

This sequence joins TRBV19 and TRBJ1-1; D gene unclear. The germline gives CDR1 LNHDA, CDR2 SQIVND (reference sequence). The CDR3 loop spans 11 amino acids. V was shortened by 6 bases and J by 3 bases, with 5 bases between the two germline ends. This CDR3 is CASREDTEAFF. The CDR3 bases are TGTGCCAGTAGGGAAGACACTGAAGCTTTCTTT.

This chain uses TRBV9 with TRBJ2-1; D ambiguous. This CDR3 is 14 amino acids long. V was shortened by 2 bases and J by 8 bases, with 14 bases between the two germline ends. CDR1 SGDLS and CDR2 YYNGEE come from the germline V gene. CDR3 in amino acids: CASSVIPGDDEQFF. The CDR3 nucleotides are TGTGCCAGCAGCGTTATTCCCGGCGATGATGAGCAGTTCTTC. The whole variable domain, remainder taken from reference TRBV9 and TRBJ2-1, is DSGVTQTPKHLITATGQRVTLRCSPRSGDLSVYWYQQSLDQGLQFLIQYYNGEERAKGNILERFSAQQFPDLHSELNLSSLELGDSALYFCASSVIPGDDEQFFGPGTRLTVL.

This chain connects TRBV10-3 to TRBJ2-1, with a possible D match to TRBD2 (5 bases). V was trimmed by 10 bases and J by 5 bases, leaving 21 bases between them. Germline CDR1 is ENHRY and CDR2 is SYGVKD. This CDR3 region has 15 residues. CDR3 protein: CASRLRDVINNEQFF. The DNA of the CDR3 is TGTGCCAGCAGACTAAGGGATGTGATCAACAATGAGCAGTTCTTC.

CDR3 protein: CASSLAGPPATGDYGYTF. CDR3 nucleotides: TGTGCCAGCAGCTTAGCGGGTCCCCCGGCGACAGGGGATTATGGCTACACCTTC. The chain has TRBV7-2 and TRBJ1-2; 8 nucleotides agree with TRBD1. The CDR3 contains 18 residues. In germline, CDR1 is SGHTA, CDR2 FQGNSA. The ends lost 0 bases at V and 5 bases at J; junction bases unmatched: 14.

The V call is TRBV5-4, the J call TRBJ1-1; maybe TRBD1 (5 bases). The CDR3 contains 11 residues. The ends were cut back, 4 bases at V and 7 bases at J, with 8 bases in the middle. Germline-derived CDR1 and CDR2 are SGHNT and YYREEE (reference sequence). This CDR3 is CASSLDSEAFF. DNA for the CDR3: TGTGCCAGCAGCCTTGACAGTGAAGCTTTCTTT.